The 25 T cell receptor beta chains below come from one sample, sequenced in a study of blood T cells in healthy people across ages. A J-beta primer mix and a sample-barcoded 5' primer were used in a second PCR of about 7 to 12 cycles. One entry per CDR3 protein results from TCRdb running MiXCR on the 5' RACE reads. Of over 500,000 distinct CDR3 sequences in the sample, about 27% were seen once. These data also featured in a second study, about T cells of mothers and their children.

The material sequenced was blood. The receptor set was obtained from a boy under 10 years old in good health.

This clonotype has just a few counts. This CDR3 is CSATDWDEQYF. For the CDR3, the DNA is TGCAGCGCCACGGACTGGGACGAGCAGTACTTC. V is TRBV29-1 and J is TRBJ2-7, with D tentatively TRBD2 (5 bases). V dropped 7 bases and J dropped 5 bases, with 12 bases sitting between them. In germline, CDR1 is SQVTM, CDR2 ANQGSEA. The CDR3 has 11 amino acids.

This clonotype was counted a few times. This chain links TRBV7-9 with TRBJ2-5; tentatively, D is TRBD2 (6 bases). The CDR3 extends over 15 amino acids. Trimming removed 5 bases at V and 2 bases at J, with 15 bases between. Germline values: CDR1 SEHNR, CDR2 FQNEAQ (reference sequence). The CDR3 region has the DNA TGTGCCAGCAGCGGAACGGGACTTTTTCAAGAGACCCAGTACTTC. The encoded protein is CASSGTGLFQETQYF.

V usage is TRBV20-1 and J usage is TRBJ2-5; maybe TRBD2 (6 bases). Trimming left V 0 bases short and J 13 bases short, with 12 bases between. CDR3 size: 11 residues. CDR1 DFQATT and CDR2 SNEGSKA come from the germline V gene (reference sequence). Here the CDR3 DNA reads TGCAGTGCTAGAGATGGGGGACTGGCGTACTTC. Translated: CSARDGGLAYF.

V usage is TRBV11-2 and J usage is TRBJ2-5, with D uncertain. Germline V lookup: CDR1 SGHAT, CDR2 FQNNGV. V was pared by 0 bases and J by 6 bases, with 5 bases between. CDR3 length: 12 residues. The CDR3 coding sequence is TGTGCCAGCAGCTTAGATCCGAAGACCCAGTACTTC. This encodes CASSLDPKTQYF.

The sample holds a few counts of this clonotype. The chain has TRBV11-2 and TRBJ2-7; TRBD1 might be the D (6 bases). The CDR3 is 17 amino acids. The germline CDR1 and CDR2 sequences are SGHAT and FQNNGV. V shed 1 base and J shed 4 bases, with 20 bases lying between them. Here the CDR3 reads CASSLAPTGSQSYEQYF. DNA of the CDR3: TGTGCCAGCAGCTTAGCTCCGACAGGATCCCAATCATACGAGCAGTACTTC.

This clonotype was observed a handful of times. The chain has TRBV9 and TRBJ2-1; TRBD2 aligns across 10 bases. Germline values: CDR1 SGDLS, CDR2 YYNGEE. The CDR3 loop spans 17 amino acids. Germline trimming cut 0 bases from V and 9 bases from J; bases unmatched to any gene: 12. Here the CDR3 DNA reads TGTGCCAGCAGCGTAGGGGCTAGCGGGAGTTTTAGTGGTGAGCAGTTCTTC. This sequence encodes CASSVGASGSFSGEQFF.

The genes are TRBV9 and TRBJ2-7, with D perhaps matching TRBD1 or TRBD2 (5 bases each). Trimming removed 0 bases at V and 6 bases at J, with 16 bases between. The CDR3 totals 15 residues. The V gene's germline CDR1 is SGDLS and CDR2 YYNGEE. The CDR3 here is CASSVGGTRGGEQYF. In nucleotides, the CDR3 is TGTGCCAGCAGCGTAGGGGGCACACGGGGCGGCGAGCAGTACTTC. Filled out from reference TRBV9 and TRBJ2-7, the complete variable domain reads DSGVTQTPKHLITATGQRVTLRCSPRSGDLSVYWYQQSLDQGLQFLIQYYNGEERAKGNILERFSAQQFPDLHSELNLSSLELGDSALYFCASSVGGTRGGEQYFGPGTRLTVT.

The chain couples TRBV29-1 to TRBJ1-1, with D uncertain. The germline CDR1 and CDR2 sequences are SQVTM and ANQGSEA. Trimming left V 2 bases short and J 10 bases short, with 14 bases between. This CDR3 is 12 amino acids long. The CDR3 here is CSVEPAGTSAFF. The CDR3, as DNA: TGCAGCGTTGAACCCGCGGGCACGTCAGCTTTCTTT.

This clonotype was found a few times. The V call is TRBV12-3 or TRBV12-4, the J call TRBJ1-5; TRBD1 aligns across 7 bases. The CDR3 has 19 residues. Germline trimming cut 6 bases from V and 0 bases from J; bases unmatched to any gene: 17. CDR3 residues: CASSSLKWTGELSNQPQHF. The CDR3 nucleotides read TGTGCCAGCAGCTCCCTCAAATGGACAGGTGAACTTAGCAATCAGCCCCAGCATTTT.

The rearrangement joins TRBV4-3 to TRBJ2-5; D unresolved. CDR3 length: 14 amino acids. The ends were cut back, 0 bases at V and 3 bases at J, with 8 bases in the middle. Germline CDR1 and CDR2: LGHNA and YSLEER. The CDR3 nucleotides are TGCGCCAGCAGCCAAGATGGCGGAGAAGAGACCCAGTACTTC. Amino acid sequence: CASSQDGGEETQYF.

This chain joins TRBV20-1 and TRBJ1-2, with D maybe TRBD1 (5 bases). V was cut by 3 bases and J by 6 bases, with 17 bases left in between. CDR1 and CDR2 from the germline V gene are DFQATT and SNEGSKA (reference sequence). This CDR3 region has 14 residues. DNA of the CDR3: TGCAGTGCTAGGATCGGGATAGGGGACCATGGCTACACCTTC. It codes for CSARIGIGDHGYTF.

The CDR3 protein is CATSSQDRGYEQYF. In DNA, the CDR3 is TGTGCCACCAGCAGTCAGGACAGGGGTTACGAGCAGTACTTC. The V and J genes are TRBV15 and TRBJ2-7; the match to TRBD1 covers 9 bases. The CDR3 extends over 14 amino acids. Trimming at V came to 3 bases and at J to 4 bases, leaving 4 bases not matched to a gene. CDR1 is LNHNV and CDR2 is YYDKDF in the germline V gene (reference sequence).

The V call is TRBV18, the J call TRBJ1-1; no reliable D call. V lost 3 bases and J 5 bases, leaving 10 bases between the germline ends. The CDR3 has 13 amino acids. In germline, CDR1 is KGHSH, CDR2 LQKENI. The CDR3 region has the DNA TGTGCCAGCTCACCTGACGGGCGAACTGAAGCTTTCTTT. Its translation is CASSPDGRTEAFF.

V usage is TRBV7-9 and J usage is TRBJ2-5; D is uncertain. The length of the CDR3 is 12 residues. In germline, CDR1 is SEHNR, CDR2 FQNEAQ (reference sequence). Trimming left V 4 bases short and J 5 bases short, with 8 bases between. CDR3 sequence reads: CASSSRSETQYF. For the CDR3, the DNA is TGTGCCAGCAGCTCCAGATCGGAGACCCAGTACTTC.

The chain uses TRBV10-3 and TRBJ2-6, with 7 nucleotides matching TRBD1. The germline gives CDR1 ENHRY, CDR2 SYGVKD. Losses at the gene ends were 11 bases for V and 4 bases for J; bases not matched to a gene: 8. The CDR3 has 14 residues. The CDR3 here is CASQQGTGANVLTF. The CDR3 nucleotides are TGTGCCTCGCAACAGGGGACCGGGGCCAACGTCCTGACTTTC.

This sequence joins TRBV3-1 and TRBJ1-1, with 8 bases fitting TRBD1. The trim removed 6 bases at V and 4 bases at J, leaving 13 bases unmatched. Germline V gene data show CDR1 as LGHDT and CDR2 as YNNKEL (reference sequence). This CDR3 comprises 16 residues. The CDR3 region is CASRSPRQGSSTEAFF. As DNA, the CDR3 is TGTGCCAGCAGATCGCCCAGACAGGGGTCGTCCACTGAAGCTTTCTTT.

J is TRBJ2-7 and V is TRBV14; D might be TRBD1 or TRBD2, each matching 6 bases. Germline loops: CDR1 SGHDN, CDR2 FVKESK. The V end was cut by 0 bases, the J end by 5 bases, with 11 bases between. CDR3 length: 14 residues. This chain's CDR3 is CASSQDQGRNEQYF. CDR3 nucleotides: TGTGCCAGCAGCCAAGATCAGGGGAGGAACGAGCAGTACTTC.

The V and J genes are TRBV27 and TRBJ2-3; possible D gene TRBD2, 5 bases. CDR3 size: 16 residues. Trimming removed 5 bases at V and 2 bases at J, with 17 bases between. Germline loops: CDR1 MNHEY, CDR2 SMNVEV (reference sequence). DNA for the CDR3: TGTGCCAGCAGTACCCGCACTAGTGGGGTCACAGATACGCAGTATTTT. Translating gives CASSTRTSGVTDTQYF.

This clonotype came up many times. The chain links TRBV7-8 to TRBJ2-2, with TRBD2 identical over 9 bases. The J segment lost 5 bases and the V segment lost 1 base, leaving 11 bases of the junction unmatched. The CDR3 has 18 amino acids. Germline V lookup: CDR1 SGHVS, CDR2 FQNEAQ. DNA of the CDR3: TGTGCCAGCAGCTTAGACTGGCGGGGGGGCCGTAGGACCGGGGAGCTGTTTTTT. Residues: CASSLDWRGGRRTGELFF. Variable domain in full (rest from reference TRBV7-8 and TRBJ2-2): GAGVSQSPRYKVAKRGQDVALRCDPISGHVSLFWYQQALGQGPEFLTYFQNEAQLDKSGLPSDRFFAERPEGSVSTLKIQRTQQEDSAVYLCASSLDWRGGRRTGELFFGEGSRLTVL.

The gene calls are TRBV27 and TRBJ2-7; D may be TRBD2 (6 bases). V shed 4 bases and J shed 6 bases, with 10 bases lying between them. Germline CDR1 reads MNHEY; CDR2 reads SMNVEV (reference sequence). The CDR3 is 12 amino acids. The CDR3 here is CASSYGGAEQYF. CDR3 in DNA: TGTGCCAGCAGTTACGGCGGGGCCGAGCAGTACTTC.

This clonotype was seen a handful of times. CDR3 in DNA: TGTGCCAGCAGCTCCGTGGGGACAGGGGAAGTGAAGACCCAGTACTTC. It translates to CASSSVGTGEVKTQYF. The chain recombines TRBV7-9 with TRBJ2-5, with TRBD1 identical over 10 bases. This CDR3 is 16 amino acids long. CDR1 is SEHNR and CDR2 is FQNEAQ in the germline V gene (reference sequence). With V trimmed by 4 bases and J by 6 bases, 11 bases remained unmatched.

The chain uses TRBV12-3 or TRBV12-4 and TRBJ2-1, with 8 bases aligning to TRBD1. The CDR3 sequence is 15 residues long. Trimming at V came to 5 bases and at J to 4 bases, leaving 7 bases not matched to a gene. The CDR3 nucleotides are TGTGCCAGCAGTCCACAGGGGGATGGTTACAATGAGCAGTTCTTC. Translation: CASSPQGDGYNEQFF.

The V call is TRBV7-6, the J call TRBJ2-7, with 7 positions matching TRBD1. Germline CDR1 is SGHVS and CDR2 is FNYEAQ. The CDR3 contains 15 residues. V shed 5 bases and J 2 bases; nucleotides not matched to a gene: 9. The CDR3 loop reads CASSGPGQRPYEQYF. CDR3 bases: TGTGCCAGCAGCGGTCCGGGACAGCGCCCCTACGAGCAGTACTTC.

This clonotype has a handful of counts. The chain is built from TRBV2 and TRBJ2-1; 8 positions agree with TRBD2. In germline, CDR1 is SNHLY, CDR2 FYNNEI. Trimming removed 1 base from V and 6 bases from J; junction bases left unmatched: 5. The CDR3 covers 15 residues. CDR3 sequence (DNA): TGTGCCAGCAGTGAAGGACTAGCGCTATTCAATGAGCAGTTCTTC. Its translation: CASSEGLALFNEQFF.

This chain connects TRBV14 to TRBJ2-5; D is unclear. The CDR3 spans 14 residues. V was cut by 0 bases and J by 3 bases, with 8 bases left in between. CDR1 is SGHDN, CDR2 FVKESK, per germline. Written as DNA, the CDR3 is TGTGCCAGCAGCCAAGATCTAGAAGAAGAGACCCAGTACTTC. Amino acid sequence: CASSQDLEEETQYF.